Sequencing of this T cell receptor (beta chain) was carried out in a study of STAT5B mutations in CD4+ large granular lymphocyte leukemia. Turning to the study itself: Healthy donors showed HLA-associated enrichment of the CDR3 'QG' motif.

This clone was observed a few times. Its matching antigen is unknown. Germline values: CDR1 MRHNA, CDR2 SNTAGT. There are 14 residues in the CDR3. The ends were cut back, 4 bases at V and 1 base at J, with 10 bases in the middle. Study-wide findings and caveats: Compared with healthy controls (2/35), patient top clones favored TRBV06 (8/27). CD4-sorted patient repertoires seemed more clonal than healthy CD4+ repertoires. About 25% of private leukemic clonotypes occurred rarely in other patients' non-leukemic repertoires.

Sequenced by immunoSEQ multiplex PCR; TCRdb stores in-frame clones only, minus some. The sample has roughly 34,000 clones, roughly 76% seen once; the top ten hold approximately 4.7%. The sequence was obtained from a human donor in good health. The sample comprised CD4+ T cells from blood buffy coats. V is TRBV6-4 and J is TRBJ1-1; no clear D. CDR3 bases: TGTGCCAGCAGTGCCTACCCTGGGAACACTGAAGCTTTCTTT. Its protein is CASSAYPGNTEAFF.